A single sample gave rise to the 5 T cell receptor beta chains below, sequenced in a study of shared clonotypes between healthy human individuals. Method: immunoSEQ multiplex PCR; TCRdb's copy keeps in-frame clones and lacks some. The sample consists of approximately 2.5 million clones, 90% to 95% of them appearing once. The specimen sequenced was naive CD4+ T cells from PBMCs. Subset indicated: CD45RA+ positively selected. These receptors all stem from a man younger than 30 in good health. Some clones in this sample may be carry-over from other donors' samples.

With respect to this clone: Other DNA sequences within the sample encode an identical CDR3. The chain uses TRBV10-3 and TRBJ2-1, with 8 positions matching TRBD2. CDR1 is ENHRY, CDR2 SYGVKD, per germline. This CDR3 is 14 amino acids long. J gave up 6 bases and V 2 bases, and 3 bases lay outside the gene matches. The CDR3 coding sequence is TGTGCCATCAGTGAGGCGGGAGGAGGCAATGAGCAGTTCTTC. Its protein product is CAISEAGGGNEQFF.

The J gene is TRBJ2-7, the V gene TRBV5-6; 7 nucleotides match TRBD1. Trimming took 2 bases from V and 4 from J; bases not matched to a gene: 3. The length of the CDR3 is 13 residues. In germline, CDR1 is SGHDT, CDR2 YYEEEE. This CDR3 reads CASSFTGVYEQYF. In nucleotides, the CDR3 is TGTGCCAGCAGCTTTACAGGGGTATACGAGCAGTACTTC.

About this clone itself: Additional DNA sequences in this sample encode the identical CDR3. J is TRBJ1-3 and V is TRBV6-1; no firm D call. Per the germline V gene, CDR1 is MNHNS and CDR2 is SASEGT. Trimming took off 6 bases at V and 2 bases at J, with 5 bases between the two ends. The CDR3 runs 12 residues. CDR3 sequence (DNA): TGTGCCAGCAGCAGTACTGGAAACACCATATATTTT. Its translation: CASSSTGNTIYF.

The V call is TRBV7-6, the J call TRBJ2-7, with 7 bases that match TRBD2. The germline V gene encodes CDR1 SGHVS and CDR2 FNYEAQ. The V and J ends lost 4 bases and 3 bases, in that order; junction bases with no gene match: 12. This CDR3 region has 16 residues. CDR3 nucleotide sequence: TGTGCCAGCAGCTCACATAAGACTAAGCGGGGCTACGAGCAGTACTTC. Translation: CASSSHKTKRGYEQYF. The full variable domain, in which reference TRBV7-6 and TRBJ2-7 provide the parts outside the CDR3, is GAGVSQSPRYKVTKRGQDVALRCDPISGHVSLYWYRQALGQGPEFLTYFNYEAQQDKSGLPNDRFSAERPEGSISTLTIQRTEQRDSAMYRCASSSHKTKRGYEQYFGPGTRLTVT.

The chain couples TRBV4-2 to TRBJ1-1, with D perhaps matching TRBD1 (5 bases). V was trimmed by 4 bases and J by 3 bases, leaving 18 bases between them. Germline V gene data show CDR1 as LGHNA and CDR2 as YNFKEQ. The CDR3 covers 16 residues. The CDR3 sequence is CASSPIRGGVHTEAFF. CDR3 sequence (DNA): TGTGCCAGCAGCCCGATTCGGGGAGGGGTCCACACTGAAGCTTTCTTT.